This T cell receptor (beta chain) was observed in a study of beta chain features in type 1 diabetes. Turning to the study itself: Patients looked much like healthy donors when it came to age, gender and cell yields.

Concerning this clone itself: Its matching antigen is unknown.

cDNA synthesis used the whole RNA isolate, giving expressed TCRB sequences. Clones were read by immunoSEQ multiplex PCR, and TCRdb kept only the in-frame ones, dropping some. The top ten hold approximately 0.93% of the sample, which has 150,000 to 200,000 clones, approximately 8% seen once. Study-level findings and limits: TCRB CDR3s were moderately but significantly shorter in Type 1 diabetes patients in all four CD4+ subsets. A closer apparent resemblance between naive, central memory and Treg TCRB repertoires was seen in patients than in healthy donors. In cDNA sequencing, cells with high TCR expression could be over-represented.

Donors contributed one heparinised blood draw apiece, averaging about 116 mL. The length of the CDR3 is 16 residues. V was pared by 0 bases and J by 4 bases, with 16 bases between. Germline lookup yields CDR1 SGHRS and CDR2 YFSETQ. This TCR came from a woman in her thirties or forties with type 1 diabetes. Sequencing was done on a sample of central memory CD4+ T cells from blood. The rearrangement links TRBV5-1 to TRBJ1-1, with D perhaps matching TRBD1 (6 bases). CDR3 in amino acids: CASSLEGNWGRTEAFF. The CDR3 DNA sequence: TGCGCCAGCAGCTTGGAGGGGAATTGGGGGCGCACTGAAGCTTTCTTT.